This TCR beta chain was identified during a study of shared clonotypes between healthy human individuals. Turning to the study itself: Serving as donors were two women and three men, whose ages spanned 18 to 49.

The germline CDR1 and CDR2 sequences are SGDLS and YYNGEE. This CDR3 contains 14 residues. V lost 2 bases, J lost 1 base, and 2 bases stayed unmatched. Assay execution proceeded at the deep level. Investigators spread the genomic DNA of each subset evenly over several immunoSEQ plates. TCRdb's table, derived via immunoSEQ multiplex PCR, lists solely in-frame clones and lacks some. The table has over 850,000 clones, approximately 80% seen once. This clone appeared once. The J gene is TRBJ2-7, the V gene TRBV9; 8 bases align to TRBD2. What was sequenced was memory CD4+ T cells from PBMCs. The subset was: CD45RA-negative fraction. This TCR came from a man aged 18 to 35 in good health. Some clones in this sample may be carry-over from other donors' samples. CDR3 DNA sequence: TGTGCCAGCAGCGTCACGGGGGGGTCCTACGAGCAGTACTTC. It codes for CASSVTGGSYEQYF.